The 25 T cell receptor beta chains below were found in one sample sequenced in a study of blood T cell repertoires in COVID-19. Clones were read by immunoSEQ multiplex PCR, and TCRdb kept only the in-frame ones, dropping some. The sample comprises about 47,000 clones, around nine tenths of which are singletons, and about 13% rests with the top ten. Specimen: peripheral blood. The receptors here all came from a human donor with active COVID-19. The donor label of this sample is uncertain.

CDR3 loop: CASSPGLAGGKGSYEQYF. For the CDR3, the DNA is TGTGCCAGCAGTCCCGGACTAGCGGGAGGGAAGGGCTCCTACGAGCAGTACTTC. The rearrangement uses TRBV6-6 and TRBJ2-7, with TRBD2 matching over 15 bases. This CDR3 has 18 amino acids. Trimming cost V 5 bases and J 0 bases; bases outside gene matches: 8. The V gene's germline CDR1 is MNHNY and CDR2 SVGAGI (reference sequence).

The rearrangement links TRBV7-9 to TRBJ1-6; D is perhaps TRBD1 (6 bases). The CDR3 is 15 residues long. Germline V gene lookup returns CDR1 SEHNR and CDR2 FQNEAQ (reference sequence). Trimming pared 5 bases from V and 6 bases from J, leaving 14 bases between. CDR3 sequence reads: CASSRTGTPNSPLHF. CDR3 nucleotide sequence: TGTGCCAGCAGCCGAACCGGGACACCTAATTCACCCCTCCACTTT.

CDR3 protein: CASKESNTEAFF. Written as DNA, the CDR3 is TGTGCCAGTAAGGAGTCGAACACTGAAGCTTTCTTT. J is TRBJ1-1 and V is TRBV19; D gene ambiguous. CDR3 size: 12 residues. The ends were cut back, 7 bases at V and 1 base at J, with 7 bases in the middle. Germline values: CDR1 LNHDA, CDR2 SQIVND (reference sequence).

The genes are TRBV7-8 and TRBJ1-5, with TRBD1 matching 7 bases. This CDR3 has 13 residues. Germline loops: CDR1 SGHVS, CDR2 FQNEAQ. After removal of 5 bases from V and 5 bases from J, the junction contained 3 bases not matched to a gene. Here the CDR3 reads CASSPDRDQPQHF. The DNA for the CDR3 is TGTGCCAGCAGCCCAGACAGGGATCAGCCCCAGCATTTT.

The V gene is TRBV19, the J gene TRBJ1-2; D not resolved. This CDR3 is 15 amino acids long. Germline CDR1 LNHDA, CDR2 SQIVND (reference sequence). V lost 3 bases and J lost 1, with 12 bases in between. CDR3 sequence reads: CASSIVQPSNYGYTF. As DNA, the CDR3 is TGTGCCAGTAGTATTGTGCAACCGAGTAACTATGGCTACACCTTC.

The gene calls are TRBV7-3 and TRBJ2-7; 9 bases align to TRBD1. Trimming at V came to 5 bases and at J to 6 bases, leaving 5 bases not matched to a gene. This CDR3 has 13 residues. Germline V CDR1 and CDR2: SGHTA, FQGTGA. The CDR3 spells CASSVDRGAEQYF. DNA for the CDR3: TGTGCCAGCAGCGTCGACAGGGGGGCCGAGCAGTACTTC.

V is TRBV29-1 and J is TRBJ2-2, with TRBD1 identical over 7 bases. Germline V lookup: CDR1 SQVTM, CDR2 ANQGSEA. The CDR3 is made up of 15 amino acids. The J segment lost 5 bases and the V segment lost 6 bases, leaving 12 bases of the junction unmatched. CDR3 nucleotide sequence: TGCAGCGTACTTACAGGGGAATACGGGACCGGGGAGCTGTTTTTT. It specifies CSVLTGEYGTGELFF.

The chain joins TRBV2 to TRBJ1-5; no clear D gene. Per the germline V gene, CDR1 is SNHLY and CDR2 is FYNNEI. Trimming removed 3 bases at V and 0 bases at J, with 6 bases between. The CDR3 runs 14 residues. The chain's CDR3 is CASSDGFSNQPQHF. DNA for the CDR3: TGTGCCAGCAGTGACGGGTTTAGCAATCAGCCCCAGCATTTT.

CDR3 DNA sequence: TGTGCCAGCAGATCGGGGACTAGCGGGAGCGCGGGGAATGAGCAGTTCTTC. It specifies CASRSGTSGSAGNEQFF. The chain recombines TRBV2 with TRBJ2-1; 14 bases fit TRBD2. Germline CDR1 SNHLY, CDR2 FYNNEI. The CDR3 is made up of 17 amino acids. V was pared by 6 bases and J by 7 bases, with 11 bases of the junction left unmatched.

J is TRBJ2-2 and V is TRBV24-1; 10 nucleotides agree with TRBD1. This CDR3 region has 18 residues. Germline CDR1 KGHDR, CDR2 SFDVKD. With V trimmed by 6 bases and J by 1 base, 10 bases remained unmatched. The CDR3 reads CATSPPGTGVRNTGELFF. CDR3 DNA: TGTGCCACCAGTCCCCCCGGGACAGGGGTAAGGAACACCGGGGAGCTGTTTTTT.

The sample holds one count of this clone. The rearrangement links TRBV5-1 to TRBJ1-1, with a possible D match to TRBD1 (6 bases). Germline V lookup: CDR1 SGHRS, CDR2 YFSETQ. V dropped 4 bases and J dropped 3 bases, with 13 bases sitting between them. The CDR3 is 14 residues long. The CDR3 region is CASSIQGGDTEAFF. CDR3 DNA sequence: TGCGCCAGCAGCATCCAAGGGGGAGACACTGAAGCTTTCTTT.

V usage is TRBV28 and J usage is TRBJ1-2, with D maybe TRBD1 (6 bases). The CDR3 length is 13 residues. Germline CDR1 MDHEN, CDR2 SYDVKM. V was shortened by 5 bases and J by 7 bases, with 14 bases between the two germline ends. CDR3 nucleotide sequence: TGTGCCAGCAGTCAACAGGGAGTTGCTGGCTACACCTTC. Translation: CASSQQGVAGYTF.

The chain is built from TRBV7-9 and TRBJ1-5; the match to TRBD1 covers 11 bases. Germline CDR1 is SEHNR and CDR2 is FQNEAQ (reference sequence). V dropped 4 bases and J dropped 1; count of bases not matched to a gene: 9. CDR3 length: 18 residues. DNA of the CDR3: TGTGCCAGCAGCTCCGGACAGGGGGCCGTTGGGAGCAATCAGCCCCAGCATTTT. It specifies CASSSGQGAVGSNQPQHF.

This chain uses TRBV30 with TRBJ1-5, with 8 bases lining up with TRBD1. After removal of 4 bases from V and 3 bases from J, the junction contained 8 bases not matched to a gene. The CDR3 loop spans 15 amino acids. The V gene's germline CDR1 is GTSNPN and CDR2 SVGIG (reference sequence). The CDR3 nucleotides read TGTGCCTGGAACCAACAGGGGGACTACAATCAGCCCCAGCATTTT. Residues: CAWNQQGDYNQPQHF.

The V gene is TRBV5-6, the J gene TRBJ2-3, with a tentative D call TRBD1 (5 bases). Trimming shortened V by 4 bases and J by 5 bases, and 14 bases separated the two germline ends. CDR1 SGHDT and CDR2 YYEEEE come from the germline V gene. The CDR3 is 14 amino acids. This chain's CDR3 is CASSLRRDLDTQYF. CDR3 sequence (DNA): TGTGCCAGCAGCCTACGCAGGGATTTAGATACGCAGTATTTT.

The V gene is TRBV5-6, the J gene TRBJ1-1, with a possible D match to TRBD1 (5 bases). Germline V gives CDR1 SGHDT, CDR2 YYEEEE. The germline V and J ends were trimmed by 3 bases and 4 bases, with 10 bases remaining between them. The CDR3 length is 13 residues. CDR3: CASSYRLGTEAFF. The CDR3 nucleotides read TGTGCCAGCAGCTACAGGTTGGGCACTGAAGCTTTCTTT.

The chain carries TRBV12-5 and TRBJ2-2, with D perhaps TRBD2 (5 bases). The germline V gene has CDR1 LGHNT and CDR2 FRNRAP. Trimming took 2 bases from V and 6 from J, leaving 13 bases between them. The CDR3 contains 15 residues. CDR3 nucleotide sequence: TGTGCTAGTGGTTTGACCGGGGAAGTAGCCGGGGAGCTGTTTTTT. Amino acid sequence: CASGLTGEVAGELFF.

The chain is built from TRBV29-1 and TRBJ1-1, with 7 bases lining up with TRBD1. Germline V lookup: CDR1 SQVTM, CDR2 ANQGSEA. V lost 7 bases, J lost 0 bases, and 5 bases stayed unmatched. The CDR3 contains 13 residues. The CDR3 DNA reads TGCAGCGCCGCGGGACAGATGAACACTGAAGCTTTCTTT. Translating it yields CSAAGQMNTEAFF.

The chain links TRBV7-3 to TRBJ2-2, with a possible D match to TRBD1 (5 bases). This CDR3 spans 15 amino acids. The germline V and J ends were trimmed by 3 bases and 1 base, with 9 bases remaining between them. CDR1 and CDR2 from the germline V gene are SGHTA and FQGTGA. The CDR3 region has the DNA TGTGCCAGCAGCTTGCGGCAGGGGAACACCGGGGAGCTGTTTTTT. Protein product: CASSLRQGNTGELFF. Full variable domain (outside the CDR3, taken from reference TRBV7-3 and TRBJ2-2): GAGVSQTPSNKVTEKGKYVELRCDPISGHTALYWYRQSLGQGPEFLIYFQGTGAADDSGLPNDRFFAVRPEGSVSTLKIQRTERGDSAVYLCASSLRQGNTGELFFGEGSRLTVL.

J is TRBJ2-7 and V is TRBV3-1 (or the pseudogene TRBV3-2), with D uncertain. Trimming shortened V by 3 bases and J by 3 bases, and 6 bases separated the two germline ends. Germline loops: CDR1 LGHDT, CDR2 YNNKEL (reference sequence). There are 12 residues in the CDR3. For the CDR3, the DNA is TGTGCCAGCAGCCACGTTAACTACGAGCAGTACTTC. This translates into CASSHVNYEQYF.

The CDR3 bases are TGTGCCAGCAGCCCCCATCTGACAGGGACTGGCTACACCTTC. Translation: CASSPHLTGTGYTF. The chain uses TRBV6-2 or TRBV6-3 and TRBJ1-2, with TRBD1 identical over 7 bases. CDR1 MNHEY and CDR2 SVGEGT come from the germline V gene. The CDR3 spans 14 residues. Germline trimming cut 6 bases from V and 7 bases from J; bases unmatched to any gene: 11.

This chain joins TRBV5-5 and TRBJ2-7; D is perhaps TRBD2 (7 bases). Looked up from germline, CDR1 is SGHKS and CDR2 is YYEKEE (reference sequence). This CDR3 region has 16 residues. V lost 5 bases to trimming and J lost 0 bases, with 18 bases between them. CDR3 in DNA: TGTGCCAGCAGACGGGGGGCAGCGGGAAGCTCCTACGAGCAGTACTTC. Amino acid sequence: CASRRGAAGSSYEQYF.

This chain connects TRBV11-3 to TRBJ1-1; D perhaps matches TRBD1 (5 bases). Looked up from germline, CDR1 is SGHNT and CDR2 is YENEEA. The CDR3 loop spans 11 amino acids. Trimming took off 3 bases at V and 11 bases at J, with 10 bases between the two ends. This chain's CDR3 is CASSFQGEAFF. The DNA for the CDR3 is TGTGCCAGCAGCTTCCAGGGCGAGGCTTTCTTT. The variable domain in full, with the rest retrieved from reference TRBV11-3 and TRBJ1-1, is EAGVVQSPRYKIIEKKQPVAFWCNPISGHNTLYWYLQNLGQGPELLIRYENEEAVDDSQLPKDRFSAERLKGVDSTLKIQPAELGDSAVYLCASSFQGEAFFGQGTRLTVV.

The chain employs TRBV7-3 and TRBJ2-1; TRBD1 might be the D (6 bases). Germline V gives CDR1 SGHTA, CDR2 FQGTGA. CDR3 length: 13 residues. V was clipped by 8 bases and J by 4 bases, with 12 bases between them. The CDR3 bases are TGTGCCAGCGGGACACGAAGTTACAATGAGCAGTTCTTC. Translation gives CASGTRSYNEQFF.

This clone has a single count. V gene TRBV5-1 combines with J gene TRBJ2-2; 9 bases agree with TRBD2. CDR1 is SGHRS and CDR2 is YFSETQ in the germline V gene. The CDR3 spans 15 residues. V lost 4 bases and J lost 7; bases outside the gene matches: 8. The CDR3: CASSLAGGQVGELFF. The CDR3 DNA sequence: TGCGCCAGCAGCCTGGCGGGGGGGCAGGTCGGGGAGCTGTTTTTT. Variable domain in full (rest from reference TRBV5-1 and TRBJ2-2): KAGVTQTPRYLIKTRGQQVTLSCSPISGHRSVSWYQQTPGQGLQFLFEYFSETQRNKGNFPGRFSGRQFSNSRSEMNVSTLELGDSALYLCASSLAGGQVGELFFGEGSRLTVL.